This T cell receptor beta chain stems from a study of CD8+CD57+ T cells in acquired aplastic anemia listed by TCRdb under 2018. Background for the entire study: On average, sorted CD4+ and CD8+ cells yielded approximately 3 ug of extracted DNA, with a range of about 0.19 to 30 ug.

Genomic DNA was used as template for profiling of TCR beta VDJ combinations and CDR3 sequences. TCR repertoire sequencing was run on an Illumina HiSeq 2000. The authors' pipeline ran thus. Repertoire assessment relied on Simpson's diversity index, CDR3 size and DJ length profiles, and TRBV/TRBJ rearrangement plots. The most abundant DNA sequence in the deep sequencing data was taken as the immunodominant clone. CDR3 amino acid sequences were screened for sharing across subjects and compared with published repertoires and the VDJdb database. The public reads were reprocessed in TCRdb via fastp at Q25 and MiXCR, keeping in-frame beta chains. Rows are combined by CDR3 protein, so each entry shows the most common genes and DNA. The V and J calls shown here were made by TCRdb, not taken from the authors' results. This sample holds 250,000 to 300,000 distinct CDR3 sequences; 45% to 70% were observed only once. The ten largest clones add up to 8% of the sample.

As for this clonotype: Its antigen specificity is not known. No much larger clone is present one base from it, and per-base qualities are unavailable.

In the study, sorted CD4+ and CD8+ blood T cells from patients with severe aplastic anemia and from healthy subjects underwent deep sequencing of TCR repertoires. Ficoll-Paque density gradient centrifugation was used to isolate peripheral blood mononuclear cells. Before DNA extraction, CD4+ and CD8+ T cells were sorted by FACS or by magnetic beads. Broader findings and caveats from the paper: Approximately 31 CD8+ CDR3 sequences were found in both patients and controls but appeared to be highly expressed in patients and within the immunodominant clones of the patients. No significant difference in CD8+ Simpson's diversity was found between patients and healthy controls (P=0.060).

At the junction V is shortened by 5 bases and J by 6 bases, with 15 bases in between. As encoded in the germline V gene, CDR1 is SGHVS while CDR2 is FQNEAQ. The CDR3 goes from the cysteine to the phenylalanine over 14 residues. The only DNA kept is the CDR3, 42 bases in frame from the first base. The receptor's source is a human donor with severe aplastic anemia or a healthy control (not recorded which). The rearranged chain carries TRBV7-8 and TRBJ2-3; possibly the D gene is TRBD1, per 5 matching bases. Input material: sorted CD4+, CD8+, or CD8+CD57+ T cells (not recorded which) from PBMCs. The CDR3 region has the sequence CASSRTLTLDTQYF. The nucleotide sequence reads TGTGCCAGCAGCCGGACACTAACACTCGATACGCAGTATTTT.